The present TCR beta chain was sequenced within a study of cytomegalovirus exposure and HLA in healthy donors. CDR1 is MNHEY, CDR2 SVGAGI, per germline. V was trimmed by 6 bases and J by 0 bases, leaving 12 bases between them. The length of the CDR3 is 15 residues. Assay: immunoSEQ multiplex PCR; the TCRdb copy retains only in-frame clones and omits some. The sample holds fewer than 300,000 clones, roughly 90% seen once. The sequencing input was PBMCs. The J gene is TRBJ1-5, the V gene TRBV6-5; D unclear. This TCR was recovered from a woman under 30 in good health and CMV-seronegative. This CDR3 reads CASSVRVDSNQPQHF. CDR3 nucleotides: TGTGCCAGCAGCGTACGAGTAGATAGCAATCAGCCCCAGCATTTT.